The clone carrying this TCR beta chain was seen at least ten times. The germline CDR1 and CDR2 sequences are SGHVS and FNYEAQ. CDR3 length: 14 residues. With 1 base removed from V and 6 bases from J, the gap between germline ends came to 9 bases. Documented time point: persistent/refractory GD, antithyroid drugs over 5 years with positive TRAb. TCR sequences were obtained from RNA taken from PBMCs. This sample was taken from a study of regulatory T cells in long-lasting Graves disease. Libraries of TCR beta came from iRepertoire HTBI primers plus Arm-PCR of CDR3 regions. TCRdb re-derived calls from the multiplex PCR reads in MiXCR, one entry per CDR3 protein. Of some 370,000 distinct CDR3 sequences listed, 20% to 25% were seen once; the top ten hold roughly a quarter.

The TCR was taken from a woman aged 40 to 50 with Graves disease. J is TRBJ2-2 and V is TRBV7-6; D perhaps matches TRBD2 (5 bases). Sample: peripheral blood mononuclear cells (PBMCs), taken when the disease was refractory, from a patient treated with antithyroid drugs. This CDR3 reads CASSLGTSAGELFF. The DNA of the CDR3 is TGTGCCAGCAGCTTAGGGACTTCAGCCGGGGAGCTGTTTTTT.